The entry that follows covers one T cell receptor (beta chain) sequence. Original handling: Reference gene primer amplification in the assay estimated nucleated cell counts. Data came from immunoSEQ multiplex PCR; TCRdb stores just in-frame clones and leaves some out. That table furnishes V, J and clone size, whereas the DNA furnished D and trimming. The profile shows some 48,000 clones, around 83% of them singletons. V was clipped by 7 bases and J by 9 bases, with 15 bases between them. The length of the CDR3 is 13 residues. The record originates from a study of blood T cell repertoires in COVID-19. Study context: Samples came from the United States, Italy and Spain, spanning acute and convalescent COVID-19. T cells, B-cell-depleted T cells, or PBMCs supplied cDNA or gDNA.

Input material: peripheral blood. This rearrangement joins TRBV12-3 or TRBV12-4 to TRBJ2-2; D is perhaps TRBD2 (5 bases). The TCR sequence derives from a human donor in a cohort sampled during active COVID-19. This CDR3 reads CASTPPGRRELFF. CDR3 nucleotide sequence: TGTGCCAGCACCCCTCCGGGGAGAAGGGAGCTGTTTTTT.